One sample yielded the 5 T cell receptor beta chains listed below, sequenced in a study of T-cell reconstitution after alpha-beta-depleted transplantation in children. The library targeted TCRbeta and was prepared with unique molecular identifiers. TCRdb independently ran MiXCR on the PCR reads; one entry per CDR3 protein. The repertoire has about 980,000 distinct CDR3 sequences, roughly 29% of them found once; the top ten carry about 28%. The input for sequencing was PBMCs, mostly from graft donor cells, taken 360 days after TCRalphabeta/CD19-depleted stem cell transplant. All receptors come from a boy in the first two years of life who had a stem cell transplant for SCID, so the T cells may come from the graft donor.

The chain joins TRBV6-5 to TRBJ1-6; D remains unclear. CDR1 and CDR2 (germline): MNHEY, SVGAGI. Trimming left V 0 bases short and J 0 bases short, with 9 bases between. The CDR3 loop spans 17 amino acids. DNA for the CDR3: TGTGCCAGCAGTTACTCCATTCAAGGCTCCTATAATTCACCCCTCCACTTT. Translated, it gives CASSYSIQGSYNSPLHF.

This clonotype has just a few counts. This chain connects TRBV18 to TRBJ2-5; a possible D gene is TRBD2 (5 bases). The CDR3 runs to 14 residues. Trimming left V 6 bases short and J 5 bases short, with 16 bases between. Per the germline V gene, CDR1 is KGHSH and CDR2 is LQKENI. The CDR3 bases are TGTGCCAGCTCCGAAGCCCGGGGTAGGGAGACCCAGTACTTC. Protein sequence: CASSEARGRETQYF.

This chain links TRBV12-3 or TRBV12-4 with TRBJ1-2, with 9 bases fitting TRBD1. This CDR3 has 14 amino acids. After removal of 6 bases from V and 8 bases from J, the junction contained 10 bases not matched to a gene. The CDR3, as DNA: TGTGCCAGCAGCTCGGGACAGGGAAGTCGAGGCTACACCTTC. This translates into CASSSGQGSRGYTF.

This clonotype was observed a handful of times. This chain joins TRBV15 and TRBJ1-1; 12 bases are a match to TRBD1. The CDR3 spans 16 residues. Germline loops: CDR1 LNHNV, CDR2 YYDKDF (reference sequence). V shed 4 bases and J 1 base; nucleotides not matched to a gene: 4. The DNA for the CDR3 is TGTGCCACCAGCAAGGGGACAGGGGGCACGAACACTGAAGCTTTCTTT. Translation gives CATSKGTGGTNTEAFF.

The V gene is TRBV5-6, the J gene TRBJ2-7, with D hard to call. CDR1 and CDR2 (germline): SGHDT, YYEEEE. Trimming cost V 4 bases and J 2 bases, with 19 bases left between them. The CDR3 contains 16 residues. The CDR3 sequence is CASSPISFAGAYEQYF. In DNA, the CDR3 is TGTGCCAGCAGCCCCATCTCGTTTGCAGGCGCCTACGAGCAGTACTTC.